This entry describes one T cell receptor beta chain. This receptor's antigen is unknown. No base qualities exist here, and no much larger clone lies one base off it. The sample originates from a study of cytomegalovirus exposure and HLA in healthy donors (dated 2017 in TCRdb). Background on the whole study: According to a later analysis, the approximately 130 validation repertoires were produced on the same platform as the roughly 720 repertoires of the first cohort. Along with the roughly 700-subject first cohort, a separate validation cohort of 120 different subjects was used. The study aimed to test whether signatures of past pathogen exposure could be identified by cataloging public T cell receptors. High-throughput TCR immunosequencing, statistical association of individual TCRs with disease status, and machine learning were combined to predict cytomegalovirus infection status. Broader findings and caveats from the paper: The authors suggested that the approach could potentially be generalized to other disease states and immunological phenotypes. A later analysis lacked HLA typing for the validation cohort, so it scored co-occurrence in that cohort across all 110 or so repertoires. Of the cluster scores, approximately 95% were above 0 in a later analysis, which found that TCRs clustered in the first cohort also tended to co-occur in the 95 to 150 validation repertoires. The classifier was reported to diagnose cytomegalovirus status with high specificity and sensitivity in both the original cohort and the validation cohort. The study gave a list of some 150 TCR beta chains associated with cytomegalovirus. In vitro tests confirmed that three of the cytomegalovirus-associated TCR beta chains recognize cytomegalovirus antigens. Most TCR sequences were seen in very few donors, while some public TCRs were found in many individuals.

The donors were included in the validation cohort of some 120 subjects, a group kept apart from the approximately 700-subject first cohort. V loses 0 bases at its end and J loses 14 bases; junction bases beyond the gene matches: 17. The CDR3 contains 18 residues, cysteine and phenylalanine counted. Only the CDR3 portion is preserved as DNA: 54 bases, with reading frame beginning at the first base. For CDR1 and CDR2, the germline V gene lists SNHLY and FYNNEI. The library was generated by the immunoSEQ multiplex PCR assay. Per the original workflow: A statistical classification framework was built to diagnose cytomegalovirus status from the catalog of TCR beta chain sequences. The table was pulled from immuneACCESS by TCRdb, which kept in-frame rearrangements only. Such tables lose some clones; where checked, under half of the loss comes from unresolved V genes, and the rest has no known cause. V, J and clone size are taken as reported in that table, and D and trimming were inferred from the DNA itself. The sample table contains 100,000 to 150,000 clones; only one count was recorded for roughly nine tenths of them. The top ten hold nearly 4.5% of the sample.

The receptor's source is a man younger than 35 in good health and CMV-seropositive. Sequenced: PBMCs. The chain uses TRBV2 and TRBJ1-6; 9 middle bases align to TRBD1. The CDR3 in this case is CASSEAPMTGGFVLSLHF. The DNA sequence reads TGTGCCAGCAGTGAAGCGCCAATGACAGGGGGGTTTGTCCTGTCCCTCCACTTT.